These T cell receptor beta chains were read from a single sample in a study of shared clonotypes between healthy human individuals. Measured with immunoSEQ multiplex PCR; TCRdb has only the in-frame clones, and not every one. The sample holds about 1 million clones; 70% to 80% are singletons and the top ten take approximately 1.5%. Sequenced: memory CD4+ T cells sorted from blood. The receptors shown here come from a man younger than 30 in good health. Both conserved end residues are part of each CDR3. A D gene is named only where the DNA matches it firmly. Not all rows give a size; the values are once, few, many and, for expanded clones, a class.

>TRBJ2-1|16|TRBV5-6|.|TRBD1
CASSLVGQGNHNEQFF
TGTGCCAGCAGCTTGGTCGGACAGGGGAACCACAATGAGCAGTTCTTC
>TRBJ2-5|14|TRBV6-6|.|.
CASSGKKAGGAQYF
TGTGCCAGCAGTGGAAAGAAAGCAGGTGGAGCCCAGTACTTC
>TRBJ2-2|17|TRBV28|.|TRBD2
CASSSTSGGLITGELFF
TGTGCCAGCAGTTCGACTAGCGGGGGGCTAATTACCGGGGAGCTGTTTTTT
>TRBJ1-2|17|TRBV19|once|.
CASSDLGGPRRNYGYTF
TGTGCCAGTAGTGACCTCGGGGGACCTCGGAGAAACTATGGCTACACCTTC
>TRBJ1-6|17|TRBV5-8|.|TRBD1
CASSWDRTGLENSPLHF
TGTGCCAGCAGCTGGGACCGGACAGGGCTTGAGAATTCACCCCTCCACTTT
>TRBJ2-7|14|TRBV29-1|.|.
CSAPKVKPGVEQYF
TGCAGCGCCCCGAAGGTGAAGCCGGGGGTCGAGCAGTACTTC
>TRBJ2-7|15|TRBV19|few|TRBD1
CASSTTGQATYEQYF
TGTGCCAGTAGTACCACGGGACAGGCTACCTACGAGCAGTACTTC
>TRBJ1-4|14|TRBV2|.|.
CASSERTGGRKLFF
TGTGCCAGCAGTGAGAGGACTGGGGGGCGGAAACTGTTTTTT
>TRBJ1-3|15|TRBV7-8|.|TRBD1
CASSLGQGDGNTIYF
TGTGCCAGCAGCCTGGGACAGGGAGATGGAAACACCATATATTTT
>TRBJ2-2|14|TRBV18|.|.
CASSPRTYTGELFF
TGTGCCAGCTCACCGAGGACATACACCGGGGAGCTGTTTTTT
>TRBJ2-7|11|TRBV6-1|.|.
CASSPRGEQYF
TGTGCCAGCAGTCCCCGCGGGGAGCAGTACTTC
>TRBJ1-2|13|TRBV1|.|.
CTSPGTGNYGYTF
TGCACCAGTCCGGGGACAGGGAACTATGGCTACACCTTC
>TRBJ1-4|15|TRBV5-1|few|.
CASSLAQRVDEKLFF
TGCGCCAGCAGCTTGGCCCAACGGGTTGATGAAAAACTGTTTTTT
>TRBJ1-4|16|TRBV27|.|.
CASRNSRGRGNEKLFF
TGTGCCAGCAGAAACAGTAGGGGGAGAGGGAATGAAAAACTGTTTTTT
>TRBJ1-5|13|TRBV2|.|.
CASRLPGGQPQHF
TGTGCCAGCAGGCTTCCCGGGGGGCAGCCCCAGCATTTT
>TRBJ2-2|12|TRBV2|few|.
CASTSNTGELFF
TGTGCCAGCACATCGAACACCGGGGAGCTGTTTTTT
>TRBJ1-1|12|TRBV6-6|few|TRBD1
CASSSRQGEAFF
TGTGCCAGCAGTTCCCGACAGGGTGAAGCTTTCTTT
>TRBJ2-7|15|TRBV19|.|.
CASSITGDPPHEQYF
TGTGCCAGTAGTATAACGGGGGACCCCCCCCACGAGCAGTACTTC
>TRBJ1-5|13|TRBV19|.|.
CASTRQPNQPQHF
TGTGCCAGTACCCGACAGCCCAATCAGCCCCAGCATTTT
>TRBJ2-7|15|TRBV7-8|.|TRBD2
CASSLTSGGSYEQYF
TGTGCCAGCAGCTTAACCAGCGGGGGCTCCTACGAGCAGTACTTC
>TRBJ2-6|19|TRBV19|.|.
CASSIGVGRDRSGANVLTF
TGTGCCAGTAGTATAGGTGTCGGCAGGGACCGCTCTGGGGCCAACGTCCTGACTTTC
>TRBJ1-1|15|TRBV7-6|.|.
CASSLLIQGNTEAFF
TGTGCCAGCAGCTTACTTATACAGGGGAACACTGAAGCTTTCTTT
>TRBJ2-5|17|TRBV5-4|.|.
CASSQDRDSMYQETQYF
TGTGCCAGCAGCCAAGATAGGGACTCTATGTACCAAGAGACCCAGTACTTC
>TRBJ2-1|18|TRBV10-3|.|TRBD2
CAISGRWVAGIWYNEQFF
TGTGCCATCAGTGGAAGGTGGGTAGCGGGTATATGGTACAATGAGCAGTTCTTC
>TRBJ2-2|14|TRBV6-5|.|.
CASSYSPDTGELFF
TGTGCCAGCAGTTACTCACCGGACACCGGGGAGCTGTTTTTT
>TRBJ2-5|15|TRBV11-3|few|TRBD1
CASSLDTGGRETQYF
TGTGCCAGCAGCTTAGATACAGGGGGCAGAGAGACCCAGTACTTC
>TRBJ1-4|15|TRBV18|.|.
CASSGPLATNEKLFF
TGTGCCAGCTCAGGCCCACTTGCAACTAATGAAAAACTGTTTTTT
>TRBJ2-3|16|TRBV5-1|once|TRBD1
CASSRGQGASTDTQYF
TGCGCCAGCAGCCGAGGACAGGGAGCTTCCACAGATACGCAGTATTTT
>TRBJ1-5|13|TRBV5-6|once|.
CASSSNGLWAQHF
TGTGCCAGCAGCTCCAACGGCTTATGGGCCCAGCATTTT
>TRBJ2-1|19|TRBV11-2|.|.
CASSLGRRGGPPEYNEQFF
TGTGCCAGCAGCTTAGGACGACGGGGAGGACCGCCTGAGTACAATGAGCAGTTCTTC
>TRBJ2-7|16|TRBV4-3|.|TRBD2
CASSQDWTSASYEQYF
TGCGCCAGCAGCCAAGATTGGACTAGCGCCTCCTACGAGCAGTACTTC
>TRBJ1-4|14|TRBV10-1|.|TRBD1
CASSRTGKNEKLFF
TGCGCCAGCAGTCGGACAGGGAAAAATGAAAAACTGTTTTTT
>TRBJ2-7|13|TRBV29-1|.|.
CSVAEYREYEQYF
TGCAGCGTTGCGGAGTACAGGGAATACGAGCAGTACTTC
>TRBJ2-2|15|TRBV6-5|.|.
CASSPPGRLTGELFF
TGTGCCAGCAGTCCCCCGGGACGGCTCACCGGGGAGCTGTTTTTT
>TRBJ1-6|12|TRBV28|.|.
CASSFSQSPLHF
TGTGCCAGCAGTTTTTCACAGTCACCCCTCCACTTT
>TRBJ2-7|12|TRBV30|.|.
CAWSRAPYEQYF
TGTGCCTGGAGTCGGGCTCCCTACGAGCAGTACTTC
>TRBJ2-7|15|TRBV5-6|.|.
CASSYSGTAGYEQYF
TGTGCCAGCAGTTACTCCGGGACAGCGGGGTACGAGCAGTACTTC
>TRBJ1-1|15|TRBV5-4|.|.
CASYQDSGVNTEAFF
TGTGCCAGCTACCAAGATTCAGGGGTTAACACTGAAGCTTTCTTT
>TRBJ2-7|16|TRBV9|once|.
CASSDKDGFSSYEQYF
TGTGCCAGCAGCGACAAAGACGGATTCAGCTCCTACGAGCAGTACTTC
>TRBJ2-3|12|TRBV10-3|.|.
CATGLLRDTQYF
TGTGCCACGGGACTGTTAAGAGATACGCAGTATTTT
>TRBJ2-1|14|TRBV6-1|.|TRBD2
CASRTSGSNNEQFF
TGTGCCAGCCGAACTAGCGGGAGTAACAATGAGCAGTTCTTC
>TRBJ1-2|14|TRBV4-3|.|.
CASSQGRANYGYTF
TGCGCCAGCAGCCAAGGAAGGGCTAACTATGGCTACACCTTC
>TRBJ2-1|15|TRBV7-6|.|TRBD2
CASSFLSGSQGEQFF
TGTGCCAGCAGCTTCCTTAGCGGGAGCCAGGGTGAGCAGTTCTTC
>TRBJ2-4|13|TRBV6-1|.|.
CASSEARTSLQYF
TGTGCCAGCAGTGAAGCGAGGACTTCCCTTCAGTACTTC